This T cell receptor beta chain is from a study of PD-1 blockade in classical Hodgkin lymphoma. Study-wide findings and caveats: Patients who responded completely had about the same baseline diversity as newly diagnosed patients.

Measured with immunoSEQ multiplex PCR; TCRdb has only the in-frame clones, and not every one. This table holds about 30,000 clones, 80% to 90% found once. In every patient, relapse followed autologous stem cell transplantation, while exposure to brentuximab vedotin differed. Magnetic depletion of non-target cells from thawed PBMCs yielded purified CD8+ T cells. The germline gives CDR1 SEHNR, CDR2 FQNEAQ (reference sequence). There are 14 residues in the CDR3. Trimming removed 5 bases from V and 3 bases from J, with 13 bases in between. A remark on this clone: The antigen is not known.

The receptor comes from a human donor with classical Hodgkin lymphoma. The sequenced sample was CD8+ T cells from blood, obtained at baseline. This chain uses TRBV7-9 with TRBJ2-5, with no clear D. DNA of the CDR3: TGTGCCAGCAGCCCCTATGACACCGAAGAGACCCAGTACTTC. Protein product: CASSPYDTEETQYF.